Listed below are T cell receptor beta chains from one sample, sequenced in a study of regulatory T cells in long-lasting Graves disease. Each CDR3 protein gets one entry after TCRdb re-called the multiplex PCR reads with MiXCR. The sample has roughly 420,000 distinct CDR3 sequences, about 17% seen once. In addition, the sample was reused for a study of T cells in Graves' hyperthyroidism and ophthalmopathy.

Sequences were derived from peripheral blood mononuclear cells (PBMCs), sampled at new diagnosis, from a patient treated with antithyroid drugs. These receptors originate from a young woman with Graves disease. Each CDR3 is given with its conserved first and last residue. The D gene is left open where the match is weak. Only some rows state a clone size, as once, few, many or a class for expanded clones.

j_call: TRBJ1-5
v_call: TRBV27
d_call: .
clone_size: many
cdr3_aa: CASSPSGGPGNQPQHF
cdr3_nt: TGTGCCAGCAGTCCCTCCGGAGGACCCGGCAATCAGCCCCAGCATTTT

j_call: TRBJ1-4
v_call: TRBV7-2
d_call: TRBD1
clone_size: .
cdr3_aa: CASSLALQLDRANREKLFF
cdr3_nt: TGTGCCAGCAGCTTAGCCCTACAACTAGACAGGGCGAATCGTGAAAAACTGTTTTTT

j_call: TRBJ2-3
v_call: TRBV7-3
d_call: TRBD2
clone_size: many
cdr3_aa: CASSLAGATDTQYF
cdr3_nt: TGTGCCAGCAGTTTAGCGGGAGCAACAGATACGCAGTATTTT

j_call: TRBJ1-2
v_call: TRBV7-2
d_call: .
clone_size: many
cdr3_aa: CASSLAARGYTF
cdr3_nt: TGTGCCAGCAGCTTAGCTGCACGGGGCTACACCTTC

j_call: TRBJ1-2
v_call: TRBV20-1
d_call: .
clone_size: many
cdr3_aa: CSARGGGADGYTF
cdr3_nt: TGCAGTGCTAGAGGGGGGGGGGCGGATGGCTACACCTTC

j_call: TRBJ2-1
v_call: TRBV20-1
d_call: .
clone_size: many
cdr3_aa: CSARSISEQFF
cdr3_nt: TGCAGTGCTAGATCTATCAGTGAGCAGTTCTTC

j_call: TRBJ2-5
v_call: TRBV2
d_call: TRBD2
clone_size: many
cdr3_aa: CASRTGLAIGETQYF
cdr3_nt: TGTGCCAGCAGAACGGGACTAGCAATCGGGGAGACCCAGTACTTC

j_call: TRBJ2-3
v_call: TRBV18
d_call: .
clone_size: many
cdr3_aa: CASSPTGSDTQYF
cdr3_nt: TGTGCCAGCTCCCCAACAGGGTCTGATACGCAGTATTTT

j_call: TRBJ2-7
v_call: TRBV5-6
d_call: .
clone_size: .
cdr3_aa: CASSLVTIYEQYF
cdr3_nt: TGTGCCAGCAGCTTGGTTACGATCTACGAGCAGTACTTC

j_call: TRBJ2-3
v_call: TRBV3-1
d_call: .
clone_size: many
cdr3_aa: CASSQLISAGLTDTQYF
cdr3_nt: TGTGCCAGCAGCCAACTCATCTCGGCGGGGCTCACAGATACGCAGTATTTT

j_call: TRBJ1-1
v_call: TRBV10-3
d_call: .
clone_size: many
cdr3_aa: CAIREQRAGDTEAFF
cdr3_nt: TGTGCCATCAGAGAACAGCGGGCTGGGGATACGGAAGCTTTCTTT

j_call: TRBJ2-5
v_call: TRBV2
d_call: TRBD2
clone_size: many
cdr3_aa: CASSPGLAGVRETQYF
cdr3_nt: TGTGCCAGCAGCCCGGGACTAGCGGGAGTTCGAGAGACCCAGTACTTC

j_call: TRBJ2-1
v_call: TRBV27
d_call: .
clone_size: many
cdr3_aa: CASSTIEGVDQFF
cdr3_nt: TGTGCCAGCAGCACCATCGAGGGGGTTGATCAGTTCTTC

j_call: TRBJ2-7
v_call: TRBV13
d_call: .
clone_size: .
cdr3_aa: CASSQESGSNSYEQYF
cdr3_nt: TGTGCCAGCAGCCAAGAGTCCGGTTCCAACTCCTACGAGCAGTACTTC

j_call: TRBJ1-4
v_call: TRBV7-3
d_call: TRBD1
clone_size: .
cdr3_aa: CASSLGQGREKLFF
cdr3_nt: TGTGCCAGCAGCTTAGGACAGGGGCGGGAAAAACTGTTTTTT

j_call: TRBJ2-2
v_call: TRBV4-1
d_call: .
clone_size: few
cdr3_aa: CASSQEPLNTGELFF
cdr3_nt: TGCGCCAGCAGCCAAGAACCCCTGAACACCGGGGAGCTGTTTTTT

j_call: TRBJ2-1
v_call: TRBV7-9
d_call: .
clone_size: .
cdr3_aa: CASSPDALVNGQFF
cdr3_nt: TGTGCCAGCAGCCCAGACGCACTGGTCAATGGGCAGTTCTTC

j_call: TRBJ1-2
v_call: TRBV3-1
d_call: .
clone_size: .
cdr3_aa: CASSQPPASNYGYTF
cdr3_nt: TGTGCCAGCAGCCAGCCTCCGGCAAGTAACTATGGCTACACCTTC

j_call: TRBJ2-4
v_call: TRBV29-1
d_call: .
clone_size: .
cdr3_aa: CSVVDKNIQYF
cdr3_nt: TGCAGCGTTGTGGACAAAAACATTCAGTACTTC

j_call: TRBJ1-6
v_call: TRBV28
d_call: .
clone_size: many
cdr3_aa: CASIPGGGHYNSPLHF
cdr3_nt: TGTGCCAGCATCCCCGGGGGTGGCCACTATAATTCACCCCTCCACTTT

j_call: TRBJ2-2
v_call: TRBV12-3/TRBV12-4
d_call: .
clone_size: many
cdr3_aa: CASSFSLAETGELFF
cdr3_nt: TGTGCCAGCAGTTTTAGTCTAGCAGAGACCGGGGAGCTGTTTTTT

j_call: TRBJ2-7
v_call: TRBV6-9
d_call: .
clone_size: few
cdr3_aa: CASSYEGGVSYEQYF
cdr3_nt: TGTGCCAGCAGTTACGAAGGCGGAGTATCCTACGAGCAGTACTTC

j_call: TRBJ2-2
v_call: TRBV2
d_call: TRBD1
clone_size: few
cdr3_aa: CASNPGTGNTGELFF
cdr3_nt: TGTGCCAGTAACCCCGGGACAGGCAACACCGGGGAGCTGTTTTTT

j_call: TRBJ2-2
v_call: TRBV2
d_call: .
clone_size: many
cdr3_aa: CASSVGREDTGELFF
cdr3_nt: TGTGCCAGCAGTGTTGGCAGGGAAGATACCGGGGAGCTGTTTTTT

j_call: TRBJ2-5
v_call: TRBV18
d_call: TRBD1
clone_size: many
cdr3_aa: CASSPGTDGRETQYF
cdr3_nt: TGTGCCAGCTCACCAGGGACAGACGGTCGAGAGACCCAGTACTTC

j_call: TRBJ1-2
v_call: TRBV29-1
d_call: .
clone_size: few
cdr3_aa: CSGLGNYGYTF
cdr3_nt: TGCAGCGGCCTTGGCAACTATGGCTACACCTTC

j_call: TRBJ1-1
v_call: TRBV12-3/TRBV12-4
d_call: .
clone_size: .
cdr3_aa: CASSPTVMNTEAFF
cdr3_nt: TGTGCCAGCAGTCCGACAGTAATGAACACTGAAGCTTTCTTT

j_call: TRBJ2-3
v_call: TRBV4-2
d_call: TRBD2
clone_size: few
cdr3_aa: CASSQSAGVGTDTQYF
cdr3_nt: TGTGCCAGCAGCCAATCGGCGGGAGTGGGCACAGATACGCAGTATTTT

j_call: TRBJ2-3
v_call: TRBV9
d_call: TRBD2
clone_size: .
cdr3_aa: CASSRTSALTDTQYF
cdr3_nt: TGTGCCAGCAGCAGAACTAGCGCACTCACAGATACGCAGTATTTT

j_call: TRBJ2-1
v_call: TRBV7-2
d_call: .
clone_size: few
cdr3_aa: CAGTVTRGEQFF
cdr3_nt: TGTGCCGGCACTGTGACTAGGGGTGAGCAGTTCTTC

j_call: TRBJ2-3
v_call: TRBV12-3/TRBV12-4
d_call: TRBD2
clone_size: many
cdr3_aa: CASSSTSGRFTDTQYF
cdr3_nt: TGTGCCAGCAGTTCGACTAGCGGAAGATTCACAGATACGCAGTATTTT

j_call: TRBJ1-4
v_call: TRBV6-5
d_call: .
clone_size: many
cdr3_aa: CASSSNDGNPTNEKLFF
cdr3_nt: TGTGCCAGCAGTTCCAATGACGGAAACCCAACTAATGAAAAACTGTTTTTT

j_call: TRBJ1-5
v_call: TRBV4-1
d_call: .
clone_size: few
cdr3_aa: CASRKDSFSNQPQHF
cdr3_nt: TGCGCCAGCAGAAAGGACTCTTTTAGCAATCAGCCCCAGCATTTT

j_call: TRBJ1-4
v_call: TRBV12-3/TRBV12-4
d_call: .
clone_size: .
cdr3_aa: CASSPVGDEKLFF
cdr3_nt: TGTGCCAGCAGCCCAGTTGGGGATGAAAAACTGTTTTTT

j_call: TRBJ2-1
v_call: TRBV27
d_call: TRBD2
clone_size: few
cdr3_aa: CASRKLAGGPNEQFF
cdr3_nt: TGTGCCAGCAGGAAACTAGCGGGAGGGCCCAATGAGCAGTTCTTC

j_call: TRBJ1-1
v_call: TRBV2
d_call: .
clone_size: many
cdr3_aa: CASSVEGRNTEAFF
cdr3_nt: TGTGCCAGCAGTGTCGAAGGCAGGAACACTGAAGCTTTCTTT

j_call: TRBJ2-1
v_call: TRBV20-1
d_call: .
clone_size: many
cdr3_aa: CSVEGLRAYNEQFF
cdr3_nt: TGCAGTGTGGAGGGCCTTAGGGCCTACAATGAGCAGTTCTTC

j_call: TRBJ1-1
v_call: TRBV7-8
d_call: .
clone_size: many
cdr3_aa: CASSLLQPPVEAFF
cdr3_nt: TGTGCCAGCAGCTTACTCCAGCCTCCCGTTGAAGCTTTCTTT

j_call: TRBJ2-1
v_call: TRBV27
d_call: .
clone_size: .
cdr3_aa: CASGFGNLYNEQFF
cdr3_nt: TGTGCCAGCGGTTTCGGAAACCTCTACAATGAGCAGTTCTTC

j_call: TRBJ2-7
v_call: TRBV14
d_call: .
clone_size: .
cdr3_aa: CASSQVGHPNIEQYF
cdr3_nt: TGTGCCAGCAGCCAAGTGGGACATCCGAATATTGAGCAGTACTTC

j_call: TRBJ2-7
v_call: TRBV27
d_call: .
clone_size: many
cdr3_aa: CASSFRDQPYEQYF
cdr3_nt: TGTGCCAGCAGTTTTCGGGACCAGCCCTACGAGCAGTACTTC

j_call: TRBJ2-2
v_call: TRBV2
d_call: TRBD1
clone_size: many
cdr3_aa: CASRGQPHGELFF
cdr3_nt: TGTGCCAGCAGGGGACAGCCCCACGGGGAGCTGTTTTTT

j_call: TRBJ2-2
v_call: TRBV28
d_call: .
clone_size: many
cdr3_aa: CASLWSRGTGELFF
cdr3_nt: TGTGCCAGCTTGTGGAGTCGGGGGACCGGGGAGCTGTTTTTT

j_call: TRBJ2-5
v_call: TRBV6-1
d_call: TRBD1
clone_size: many
cdr3_aa: CASSARTGREETQYF
cdr3_nt: TGTGCCAGCAGTGCCCGGACAGGGCGTGAAGAGACCCAGTACTTC

j_call: TRBJ2-3
v_call: TRBV27
d_call: .
clone_size: many
cdr3_aa: CASSFGGADVDTQYF
cdr3_nt: TGTGCCAGCAGTTTTGGTGGGGCGGACGTTGATACGCAGTATTTC

j_call: TRBJ2-7
v_call: TRBV28
d_call: TRBD2
clone_size: many
cdr3_aa: CASSFRGTSAYEQYF
cdr3_nt: TGTGCCAGCAGTTTCCGGGGGACTAGTGCCTACGAGCAGTACTTC

j_call: TRBJ2-3
v_call: TRBV19
d_call: TRBD2
clone_size: .
cdr3_aa: CASSIDGPGGSDTQYF
cdr3_nt: TGTGCCAGTAGTATTGATGGGCCGGGGGGATCAGATACGCAGTATTTT

j_call: TRBJ2-7
v_call: TRBV10-3
d_call: .
clone_size: many
cdr3_aa: CAISDMEWRYF
cdr3_nt: TGTGCCATCAGTGATATGGAGTGGAGGTACTTC

j_call: TRBJ2-1
v_call: TRBV15
d_call: .
clone_size: .
cdr3_aa: CATSRTTPANNEQFF
cdr3_nt: TGTGCCACCAGCAGAACTACTCCAGCCAACAATGAGCAGTTCTTC

j_call: TRBJ2-1
v_call: TRBV5-4
d_call: .
clone_size: few
cdr3_aa: CASSLEGQKWNEQFF
cdr3_nt: TGTGCCAGCAGCTTGGAAGGGCAGAAGTGGAATGAGCAGTTCTTC

j_call: TRBJ2-1
v_call: TRBV18
d_call: TRBD1
clone_size: .
cdr3_aa: CASSPPGQGPYNEQFF
cdr3_nt: TGTGCCAGCTCACCCCCTGGACAGGGACCCTACAATGAGCAGTTCTTC

j_call: TRBJ2-7
v_call: TRBV28
d_call: TRBD2
clone_size: many
cdr3_aa: CASIAGETYEQYF
cdr3_nt: TGTGCCAGCATAGCGGGGGAAACCTACGAGCAGTACTTC

j_call: TRBJ2-5
v_call: TRBV27
d_call: TRBD2
clone_size: many
cdr3_aa: CASSSSTGTSGSMGGETQYF
cdr3_nt: TGTGCCAGCAGTTCCTCCACCGGGACTAGCGGGAGTATGGGCGGAGAGACCCAGTACTTC

j_call: TRBJ1-1
v_call: TRBV7-9
d_call: .
clone_size: many
cdr3_aa: CASSERLRNTEAFF
cdr3_nt: TGTGCCAGCAGCGAACGACTGAGGAACACTGAAGCTTTCTTT

j_call: TRBJ2-1
v_call: TRBV7-6
d_call: TRBD2
clone_size: few
cdr3_aa: CASSLEWTSIDEQFF
cdr3_nt: TGTGCCAGCAGCTTAGAGTGGACTAGCATCGATGAGCAGTTCTTC

j_call: TRBJ2-7
v_call: TRBV13
d_call: TRBD2
clone_size: .
cdr3_aa: CASSLVGRAYEQYF
cdr3_nt: TGTGCCAGCAGCTTAGTCGGGAGGGCCTACGAGCAGTACTTC

j_call: TRBJ2-1
v_call: TRBV20-1
d_call: TRBD2
clone_size: many
cdr3_aa: CSASRAVGGRSGREQFF
cdr3_nt: TGCAGTGCTAGCAGAGCTGTCGGGGGAAGGAGCGGGAGAGAGCAGTTCTTC